The clone carrying this TCR beta chain was seen many times. Its specificity is not known. The J segment lost 4 bases and the V segment lost 3 bases, leaving 1 base of the junction unmatched. The CDR3 length is 15 residues. The germline V gene encodes CDR1 DFQATT and CDR2 SNEGSKA (reference sequence). The lymph nodes were axillary draining lymph nodes from breast cancer patients. The data originate from a study of breast tumors, draining lymph nodes, adjacent tissues. Findings of the study overall: That most tumor T cells come from lymph nodes remained unproven. Compared with lymph nodes, tumors were less diverse; compared with nontumor tissue, more. Data fit most tumor T cells coming from lymph node, expanding in tumor.

TCRdb itself ran the multiplex PCR reads through MiXCR, one entry per CDR3 protein. This table holds around 290,000 distinct CDR3 sequences, 30% found once. The chain has TRBV20-1 and TRBJ2-3; 16 nucleotides agree with TRBD2. The clonotype comes from a female donor with breast cancer. Some clones in this sample may be carry-over from other donors' samples. Sequenced: axillary lymph node tissue. This chain's CDR3 is CSARGLAGGADTQYF. CDR3 in DNA: TGCAGTGCTAGGGGACTAGCGGGAGGGGCAGATACGCAGTATTTT.